The clone carrying this T cell receptor (beta chain) was counted between two and nine times. Its antigen is undetermined. These data are taken from a study of cytomegalovirus exposure and HLA in healthy donors. Study overall: Prior work identified some 120 million unique TCR beta sequences in roughly 190 million T cells.

Findings of the study overall: Among donors in an Asian-associated ancestry cluster, a later analysis reportedly found fewer N-insertions than the approximately 670-donor mean. Among the most significant clusters, several appeared linked to common viral pathogens in a later analysis.

Primers included in the PCR were 60 Vbeta and 13 Jbeta primers. Here immunoSEQ multiplex PCR was the method, and the copy in TCRdb shows in-frame clones only, minus some. The sample holds roughly 100,000 clones; roughly two thirds are singletons and the top ten take roughly 2.8%. Looked up from germline, CDR1 is MGHDK and CDR2 is SYGVNS. V was clipped by 4 bases and J by 2 bases, with 5 bases between them. The CDR3 is 12 amino acids. The source of this sequence is a female donor in good health and CMV-seronegative. The chain has TRBV25-1 and TRBJ1-1; D is unclear. Sample: PBMCs. The DNA of the CDR3 is TGTGCCAGCAGTGGTATAAACACTGAAGCTTTCTTT. It yields the protein CASSGINTEAFF.